What follows are 24 T cell receptor beta chains derived from one specimen sequenced in a study of T cell repertoires in cytomegalovirus infection. Via MiXCR, TCRdb re-called the reads, giving one row per CDR3 protein. The sample records just over 450,000 distinct CDR3 sequences, roughly 42% being singletons. Which antigens these TCRs recognize remains unknown. Here the sequenced sample was cultured PBMCs, taken from culture after CMV antigen stimulation. The receptor source for this set is a human donor in good health (CMV status not recorded). Some clones in this sample may be carry-over from other donors' samples.

This clonotype was observed at least ten times. This chain connects TRBV7-2 to TRBJ1-5, with 7 bases that match TRBD1. This CDR3 region has 14 residues. V was clipped by 6 bases and J by 6 bases; unmatched bases: 8. Germline V gives CDR1 SGHTA, CDR2 FQGNSA. CDR3 coding DNA: TGTGCCAGCAGATCCACAGGGGTGGGTCAGCCCCAGCATTTT. Its translation: CASRSTGVGQPQHF. The whole variable domain, remainder taken from reference TRBV7-2 and TRBJ1-5, is GAGVSQSPSNKVTEKGKDVELRCDPISGHTALYWYRQSLGQGLEFLIYFQGNSAPDKSGLPSDRFSAERTGGSVSTLTIQRTQQEDSAVYLCASRSTGVGQPQHFGDGTRLSIL.

This clonotype has just a few counts. V usage is TRBV7-2 and J usage is TRBJ1-1, with D uncertain. Germline V gene lookup returns CDR1 SGHTA and CDR2 FQGNSA. V dropped 2 bases and J dropped 3 bases, with 13 bases sitting between them. The CDR3 contains 15 residues. Here the CDR3 DNA reads TGTGCCAGCAGCTTACGTCCCGGCGTGGACACTGAAGCTTTCTTT. Amino acids: CASSLRPGVDTEAFF.

V gene TRBV7-2 combines with J gene TRBJ1-4; 7 positions agree with TRBD1. The CDR3 has 13 amino acids. Looked up from germline, CDR1 is SGHTA and CDR2 is FQGNSA. With 4 bases clipped from V and 6 bases from J, the junction kept 2 bases outside the gene matches. The CDR3 sequence: CASSSDRDEKLFF. In nucleotides, the CDR3 is TGTGCCAGCAGCTCTGACAGGGATGAAAAACTGTTTTTT.

The V and J genes are TRBV11-2 and TRBJ1-6; possible D gene TRBD1, 5 bases. V was pared by 6 bases and J by 7 bases, with 19 bases between. The germline gives CDR1 SGHAT, CDR2 FQNNGV. The CDR3 extends over 16 amino acids. CDR3 sequence (DNA): TGTGCCAGCAGATCGGCCAAGGGGCCGCCGAATTCACCCCTCCACTTT. Amino acids: CASRSAKGPPNSPLHF. The full variable domain, in which reference TRBV11-2 and TRBJ1-6 provide the parts outside the CDR3, is EAGVAQSPRYKIIEKRQSVAFWCNPISGHATLYWYQQILGQGPKLLIQFQNNGVVDDSQLPKDRFSAERLKGVDSTLKIQPAKLEDSAVYLCASRSAKGPPNSPLHFGNGTRLTVT.

This chain links TRBV12-3 or TRBV12-4 with TRBJ2-7; the match to TRBD1 covers 10 bases. V lost 6 bases, J lost 5 bases, and 13 bases stayed unmatched. The length of the CDR3 is 16 residues. CDR3 sequence: CASSPKDRGRSDEQYF. CDR3 DNA: TGTGCCAGCAGCCCTAAAGACAGGGGGCGCAGCGACGAGCAGTACTTC.

This clonotype has a handful of counts. This chain joins TRBV19 and TRBJ2-3; 12 nucleotides align to TRBD2. J gave up 8 bases and V 7 bases, and 10 bases lay outside the gene matches. The CDR3 is made up of 15 amino acids. Germline assignment: CDR1 LNHDA and CDR2 SQIVND (reference sequence). CDR3 sequence reads: CASTQTSGGPPTQYF. CDR3 bases: TGTGCCAGTACCCAGACTAGCGGGGGCCCACCTACGCAGTATTTT.

Only one count was recorded for this clonotype. The chain uses TRBV3-1 and TRBJ2-5; TRBD2 agrees at 9 bases. CDR1 and CDR2 (germline): LGHDT, YNNKEL (reference sequence). Trimming removed 6 bases from V and 7 bases from J; junction bases left unmatched: 6. This CDR3 is built from 13 residues. Here the CDR3 reads CASSYSGSGTQYF. The CDR3 bases are TGTGCCAGCAGTTATAGCGGGAGTGGGACCCAGTACTTC.

V usage is TRBV7-2 and J usage is TRBJ2-7, with D possibly being TRBD2 (6 bases). Per germline, CDR1 SGHTA and CDR2 FQGNSA. The CDR3 loop spans 13 amino acids. V was clipped by 5 bases and J by 2 bases, with 10 bases between them. DNA for the CDR3: TGTGCCAGCAGCCGCCGGGGGACCTACGAGCAGTACTTC. This codes for CASSRRGTYEQYF.

The chain recombines TRBV4-1 with TRBJ2-5; 9 bases align to TRBD2. With V trimmed by 5 bases and J by 5 bases, 12 bases remained unmatched. Germline V gives CDR1 MGHRA, CDR2 YSYEKL. This CDR3 region has 16 residues. CDR3 loop: CASSGPGLARGETQYF. The CDR3 nucleotides are TGCGCCAGCAGCGGACCGGGACTAGCTCGAGGGGAGACCCAGTACTTC.

In DNA form, the CDR3 reads TGTGCCAGCAGCCAAGAAGGGGTGACTAGCTTGTACCAAGAGACCCAGTACTTC. Translation: CASSQEGVTSLYQETQYF. The chain joins TRBV14 to TRBJ2-5, with TRBD2 matching 7 bases. CDR3 length equals 18 residues. With V trimmed by 0 bases and J by 0 bases, 10 bases remained unmatched. CDR1 SGHDN and CDR2 FVKESK come from the germline V gene.

The gene calls are TRBV7-2 and TRBJ2-7; 8 nucleotides agree with TRBD2. Per germline, CDR1 SGHTA and CDR2 FQGNSA. The CDR3 runs 15 residues. Trimming took 5 bases from V and 4 from J; bases not matched to a gene: 10. CDR3 coding DNA: TGTGCCAGCAGCCCGGAACTAGCGGTGCAGTACGAGCAGTACTTC. Its protein product is CASSPELAVQYEQYF.

This clonotype was counted once. The chain carries TRBV6-2 or TRBV6-3 and TRBJ2-2, with a weak D call TRBD1 (6 bases). This CDR3 contains 18 residues. Germline V lookup: CDR1 MNHEY, CDR2 SVGEGT. Trimming removed 0 bases at V and 3 bases at J, with 17 bases between. The CDR3 nucleotides are TGTGCCAGCAGTTACTCCATGGCAGGGGTTATGGACACCGGGGAGCTGTTTTTT. Amino acid sequence: CASSYSMAGVMDTGELFF.

V usage is TRBV19 and J usage is TRBJ1-5, with a possible D match to TRBD1 (5 bases). CDR1 is LNHDA, CDR2 SQIVND, per germline (reference sequence). This CDR3 is 14 amino acids long. V gave up 5 bases and J gave up 7 bases, with 15 bases separating them. The CDR3 reads CASSPGTLQQPQHF. CDR3 sequence (DNA): TGTGCCAGTAGTCCCGGGACCTTACAACAGCCCCAGCATTTT.

This clonotype has only a few counts. The genes are TRBV29-1 and TRBJ2-3; 13 bases match TRBD2. Trimming cost V 6 bases and J 2 bases; bases outside gene matches: 8. The germline V gene has CDR1 SQVTM and CDR2 ANQGSEA. CDR3 length: 16 amino acids. The CDR3 nucleotides are TGCAGCGTGGCTCGACTAGCGGGAGGCCACACAGATACGCAGTATTTT. This codes for CSVARLAGGHTDTQYF.

This clonotype was counted only a few times. This rearrangement joins TRBV11-2 to TRBJ2-1, with TRBD2 identical over 9 bases. CDR1 is SGHAT, CDR2 FQNNGV, per germline. The CDR3 has 14 residues. V shed 8 bases, J shed 10 bases, and the junction held 12 bases outside the gene matches. The CDR3 reads CASHAGLAGREQFF. The CDR3 DNA reads as TGTGCCAGCCACGCGGGACTAGCAGGACGGGAGCAGTTCTTC.

The chain's CDR3 is CASSFKVGDEQFF. CDR3 nucleotides: TGTGCCAGCAGTTTCAAGGTCGGCGATGAGCAGTTCTTC. The chain employs TRBV6-5 and TRBJ2-1; D gene unclear. The CDR3 has 13 residues. V dropped 4 bases and J dropped 8 bases, with 12 bases sitting between them. Germline V CDR1 and CDR2: MNHEY, SVGAGI.

This chain connects TRBV12-3 or TRBV12-4 to TRBJ2-7; D may be TRBD2 (6 bases). The ends were cut back, 5 bases at V and 3 bases at J, with 14 bases in the middle. The CDR3 totals 14 residues. The CDR3 spells CASSLTGVRYEQYF. In DNA, the CDR3 is TGTGCCAGCAGTCTGACGGGGGTGCGCTACGAGCAGTACTTC.

The CDR3 here is CAVFLGQRHIQYF. The DNA for the CDR3 is TGTGCCGTATTCCTGGGGCAGCGGCACATTCAGTACTTC. This chain uses TRBV6-1 with TRBJ2-4; D may match TRBD1 or TRBD2 (5 bases each). V was cut by 11 bases and J by 8 bases, with 19 bases left in between. Germline V CDR1 and CDR2: MNHNS, SASEGT. CDR3 size: 13 residues.

The table lists this clonotype with a few counts. The chain carries TRBV6-1 and TRBJ2-6; D not certain. Looked up from germline, CDR1 is MNHNS and CDR2 is SASEGT. This CDR3 spans 14 amino acids. V shed 7 bases and J shed 0 bases, with 7 bases lying between them. CDR3 in DNA: TGTGCCAGCAACTCGTTCTCTGGGGCCAACGTCCTGACTTTC. The encoded protein is CASNSFSGANVLTF.

This clonotype has only a few counts. The chain joins TRBV27 to TRBJ1-1; D gene unclear. The germline CDR1 and CDR2 sequences are MNHEY and SMNVEV (reference sequence). This CDR3 comprises 12 residues. Trimming cost V 5 bases and J 9 bases, with 13 bases left between them. The CDR3 DNA follows: TGTGCCAGCAGTCACTCAGGTGGTAAAGCTTTCTTT. Protein product: CASSHSGGKAFF.

This clonotype was observed a handful of times. This rearrangement joins TRBV12-3 or TRBV12-4 to TRBJ2-7; 7 bases agree with TRBD2. The CDR3 covers 14 residues. V trimming: 7 bases; J trimming: 7 bases; junction bases outside the gene matches: 13. The CDR3 nucleotides are TGTGCCAGCACCCTGGCGGGACTACCGGAGGAGCAGTACTTC. It codes for CASTLAGLPEEQYF.

This chain links TRBV19 with TRBJ2-1; 10 positions agree with TRBD1. Germline V gives CDR1 LNHDA, CDR2 SQIVND (reference sequence). The CDR3 sequence is 14 residues long. The V gene end was trimmed by 5 bases and the J gene end by 7 bases; junction bases not matched to a gene: 5. The CDR3 here is CASSSWTGGNEQFF. CDR3 DNA: TGTGCCAGTAGTTCTTGGACAGGGGGAAATGAGCAGTTCTTC.

Ten or more counts support this clonotype. The chain has TRBV7-2 and TRBJ2-3; unclear D gene. V was pared by 7 bases and J by 3 bases, with 14 bases between. This CDR3 has 14 amino acids. CDR1 and CDR2 (germline): SGHTA, FQGNSA. The CDR3 reads CASTATYRTDTQYF. CDR3 nucleotide sequence: TGTGCCAGCACCGCCACCTACAGAACAGATACGCAGTATTTT. The whole variable domain, remainder taken from reference TRBV7-2 and TRBJ2-3, is GAGVSQSPSNKVTEKGKDVELRCDPISGHTALYWYRQSLGQGLEFLIYFQGNSAPDKSGLPSDRFSAERTGGSVSTLTIQRTQQEDSAVYLCASTATYRTDTQYFGPGTRLTVL.

The chain has TRBV7-2 and TRBJ2-4; 8 nucleotides line up with TRBD2. J was trimmed by 6 bases and V by 7 bases; bases with no gene match: 14. The germline V gene encodes CDR1 SGHTA and CDR2 FQGNSA. This CDR3 has 16 amino acids. DNA of the CDR3: TGTGCCAGCACCCCGGGCGGGGGGCGATGGAGAAACATTCAGTACTTC. It is translated as CASTPGGGRWRNIQYF.